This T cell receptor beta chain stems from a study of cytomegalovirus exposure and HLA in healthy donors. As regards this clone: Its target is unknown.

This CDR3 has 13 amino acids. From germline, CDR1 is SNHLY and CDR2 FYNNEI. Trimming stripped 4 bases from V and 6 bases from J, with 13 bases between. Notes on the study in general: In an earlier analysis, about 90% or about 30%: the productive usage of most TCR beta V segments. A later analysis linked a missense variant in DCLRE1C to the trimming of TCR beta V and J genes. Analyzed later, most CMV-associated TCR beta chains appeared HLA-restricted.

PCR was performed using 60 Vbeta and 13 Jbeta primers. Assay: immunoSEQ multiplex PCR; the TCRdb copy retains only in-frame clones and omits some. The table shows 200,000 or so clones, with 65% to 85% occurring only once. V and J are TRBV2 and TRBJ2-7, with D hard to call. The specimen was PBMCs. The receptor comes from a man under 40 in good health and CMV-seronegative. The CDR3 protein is CASSAHTLGEQYF. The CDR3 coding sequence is TGTGCCAGCAGTGCTCATACGCTAGGCGAGCAGTACTTC.